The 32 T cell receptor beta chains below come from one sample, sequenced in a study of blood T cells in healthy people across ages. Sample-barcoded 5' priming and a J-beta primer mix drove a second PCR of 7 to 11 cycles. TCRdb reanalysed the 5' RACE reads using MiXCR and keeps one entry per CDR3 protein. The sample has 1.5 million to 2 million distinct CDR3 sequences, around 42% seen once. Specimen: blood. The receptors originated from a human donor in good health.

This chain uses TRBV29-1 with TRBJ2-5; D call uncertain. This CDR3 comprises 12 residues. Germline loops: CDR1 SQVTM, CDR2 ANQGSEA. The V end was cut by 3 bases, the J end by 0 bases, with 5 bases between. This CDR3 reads CSVEFDQETQYF. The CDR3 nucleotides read TGCAGCGTTGAGTTCGACCAAGAGACCCAGTACTTC. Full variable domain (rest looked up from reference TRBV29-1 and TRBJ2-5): SAVISQKPSRDICQRGTSLTIQCQVDSQVTMMFWYRQQPGQSLTLIATANQGSEATYESGFVIDKFPISRPNLTFSTLTVSNMSPEDSSIYLCSVEFDQETQYFGPGTRLLVL.

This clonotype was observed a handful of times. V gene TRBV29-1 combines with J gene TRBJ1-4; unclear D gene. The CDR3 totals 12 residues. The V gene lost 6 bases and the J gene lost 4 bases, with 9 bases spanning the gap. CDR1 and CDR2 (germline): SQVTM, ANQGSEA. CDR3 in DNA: TGCAGCGTGAGTGGGGTTAATGAAAAACTGTTTTTT. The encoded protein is CSVSGVNEKLFF.

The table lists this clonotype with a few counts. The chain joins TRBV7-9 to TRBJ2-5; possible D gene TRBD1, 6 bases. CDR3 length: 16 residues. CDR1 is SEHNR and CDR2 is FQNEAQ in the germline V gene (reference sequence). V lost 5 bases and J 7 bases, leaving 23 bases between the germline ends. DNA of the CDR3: TGTGCCAGCAGCCCCGGGTCGGGACACGCGAGGGGGACCCAGTACTTC. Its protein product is CASSPGSGHARGTQYF.

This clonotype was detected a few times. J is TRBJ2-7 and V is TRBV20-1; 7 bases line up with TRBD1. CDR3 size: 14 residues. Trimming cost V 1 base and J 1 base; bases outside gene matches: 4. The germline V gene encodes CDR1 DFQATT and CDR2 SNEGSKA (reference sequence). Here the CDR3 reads CSARGGTESYEQYF. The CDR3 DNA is TGCAGTGCTAGAGGTGGGACAGAATCCTACGAGCAGTACTTC.

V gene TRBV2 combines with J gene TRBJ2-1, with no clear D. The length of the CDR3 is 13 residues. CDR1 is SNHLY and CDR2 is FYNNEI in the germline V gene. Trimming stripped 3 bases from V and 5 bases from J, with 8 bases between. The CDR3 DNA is TGTGCCAGCAGTGAGGGTCTCCACAATGAGCAGTTCTTC. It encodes CASSEGLHNEQFF. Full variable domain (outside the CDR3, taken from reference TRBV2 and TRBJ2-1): EPEVTQTPSHQVTQMGQEVILRCVPISNHLYFYWYRQILGQKVEFLVSFYNNEISEKSEIFDDQFSVERPDGSNFTLKIRSTKLEDSAMYFCASSEGLHNEQFFGPGTRLTVL.

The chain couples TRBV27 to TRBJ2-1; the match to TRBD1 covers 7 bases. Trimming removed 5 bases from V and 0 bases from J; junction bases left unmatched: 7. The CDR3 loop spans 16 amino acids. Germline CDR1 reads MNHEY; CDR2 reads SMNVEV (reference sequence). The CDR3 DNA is TGTGCCAGCAGTCCGAGAACAGGGGTCTCCTACAATGAGCAGTTCTTC. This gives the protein CASSPRTGVSYNEQFF.

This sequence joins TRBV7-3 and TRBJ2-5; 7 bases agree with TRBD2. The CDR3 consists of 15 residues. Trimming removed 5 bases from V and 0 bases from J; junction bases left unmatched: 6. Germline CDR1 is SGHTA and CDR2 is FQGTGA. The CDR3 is CASSQIGGYQETQYF. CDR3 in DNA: TGTGCCAGCAGCCAAATCGGGGGGTACCAAGAGACCCAGTACTTC.

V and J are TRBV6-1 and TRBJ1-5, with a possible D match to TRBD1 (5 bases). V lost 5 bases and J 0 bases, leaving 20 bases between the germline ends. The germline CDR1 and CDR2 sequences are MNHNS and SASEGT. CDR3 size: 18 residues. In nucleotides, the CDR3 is TGTGCCAGCAGTATATTCTACGGGGGGGAGATTAGCAATCAGCCCCAGCATTTT. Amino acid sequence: CASSIFYGGEISNQPQHF.

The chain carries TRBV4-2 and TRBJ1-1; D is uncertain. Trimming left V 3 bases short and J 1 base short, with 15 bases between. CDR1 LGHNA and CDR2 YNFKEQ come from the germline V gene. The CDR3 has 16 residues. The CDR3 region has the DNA TGTGCCAGCAGCCAGCCCTTAGGCAGGCAGAACACTGAAGCTTTCTTT. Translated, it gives CASSQPLGRQNTEAFF.

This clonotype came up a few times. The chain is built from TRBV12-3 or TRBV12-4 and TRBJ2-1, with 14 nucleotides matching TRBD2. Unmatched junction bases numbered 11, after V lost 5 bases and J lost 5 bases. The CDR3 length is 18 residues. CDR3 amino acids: CASSTVPGLAGENNEQFF. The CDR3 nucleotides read TGTGCCAGCAGTACCGTCCCGGGACTAGCGGGGGAGAACAATGAGCAGTTCTTC.

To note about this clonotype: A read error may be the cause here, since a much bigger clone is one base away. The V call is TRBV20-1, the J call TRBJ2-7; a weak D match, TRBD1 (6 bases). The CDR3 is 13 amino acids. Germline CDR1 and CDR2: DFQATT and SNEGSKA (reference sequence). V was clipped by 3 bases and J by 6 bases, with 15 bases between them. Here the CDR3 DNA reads TGCAGTGCTAGGCACAGGGCGGTCTGCGAGCAGTACTTC. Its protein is CSARHRAVCEQYF.

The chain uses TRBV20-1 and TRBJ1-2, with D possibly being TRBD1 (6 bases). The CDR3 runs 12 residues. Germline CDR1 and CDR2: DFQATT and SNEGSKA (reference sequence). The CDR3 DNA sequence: TGCAGCGTCGACAGGAGTGGCGGCGGCTACACCTTC. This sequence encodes CSVDRSGGGYTF.

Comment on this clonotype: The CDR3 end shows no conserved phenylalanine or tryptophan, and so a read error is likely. CDR3 region: CASSPYSGGAKETQYL. DNA of the CDR3: TGTGCCAGCAGTCCCTATAGCGGGGGGGCGAAAGAGACCCAGTACTTA. V is TRBV7-8 and J is TRBJ2-4, with 11 bases that match TRBD2. The last part of the DNA fits TRBJ2-5 better; the J call may be wrong. This CDR3 region has 16 residues. The germline V gene has CDR1 SGHVS and CDR2 FQNEAQ.

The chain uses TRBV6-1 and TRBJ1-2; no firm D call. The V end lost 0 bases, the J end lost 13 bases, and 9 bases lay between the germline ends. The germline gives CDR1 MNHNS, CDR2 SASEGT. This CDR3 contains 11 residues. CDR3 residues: CASSEARRVTF. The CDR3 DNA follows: TGTGCCAGCAGTGAAGCGCGGAGGGTCACCTTC.

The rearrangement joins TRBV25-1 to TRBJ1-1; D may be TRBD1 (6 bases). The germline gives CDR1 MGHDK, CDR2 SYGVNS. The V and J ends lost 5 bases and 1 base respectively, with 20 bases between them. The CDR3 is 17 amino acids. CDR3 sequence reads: CASSHEGGNVRNTEAFF. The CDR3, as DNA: TGTGCCAGCAGTCACGAGGGGGGCAATGTTAGGAACACTGAAGCTTTCTTT.

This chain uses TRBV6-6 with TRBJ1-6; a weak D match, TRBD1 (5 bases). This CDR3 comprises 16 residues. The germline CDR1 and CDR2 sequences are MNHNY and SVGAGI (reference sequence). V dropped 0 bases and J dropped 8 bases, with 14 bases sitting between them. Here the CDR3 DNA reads TGTGCCAGCAGTTACTCGAACCGGGGCGACTATTCACCCCTCCACTTT. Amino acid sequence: CASSYSNRGDYSPLHF.

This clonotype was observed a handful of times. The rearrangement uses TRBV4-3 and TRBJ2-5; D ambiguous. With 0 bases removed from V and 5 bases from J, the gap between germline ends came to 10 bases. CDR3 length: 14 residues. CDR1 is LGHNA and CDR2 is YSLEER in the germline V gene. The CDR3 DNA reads TGCGCCAGCAGCCAAGATAGGGTCAGTGAGACCCAGTACTTC. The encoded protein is CASSQDRVSETQYF.

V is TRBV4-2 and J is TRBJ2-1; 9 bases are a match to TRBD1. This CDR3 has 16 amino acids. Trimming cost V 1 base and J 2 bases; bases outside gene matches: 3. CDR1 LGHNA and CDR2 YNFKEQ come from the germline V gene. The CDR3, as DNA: TGTGCCAGCAGCCAAGGGGGACAGGGCCCCTACAATGAGCAGTTCTTC. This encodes CASSQGGQGPYNEQFF.

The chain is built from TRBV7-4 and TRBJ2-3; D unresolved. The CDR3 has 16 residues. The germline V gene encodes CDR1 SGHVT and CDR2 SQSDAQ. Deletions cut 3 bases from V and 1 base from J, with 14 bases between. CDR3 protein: CASSFRALIGTDTQYF. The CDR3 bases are TGTGCCAGCAGCTTTAGGGCCCTAATCGGCACAGATACGCAGTATTTT.

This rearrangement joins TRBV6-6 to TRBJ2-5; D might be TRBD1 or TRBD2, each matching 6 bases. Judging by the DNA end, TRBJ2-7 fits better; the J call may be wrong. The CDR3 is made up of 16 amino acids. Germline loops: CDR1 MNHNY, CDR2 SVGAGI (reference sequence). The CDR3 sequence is CASSYSGGGRADEQYF. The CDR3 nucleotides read TGTGCCAGCAGTTACTCAGGGGGAGGTAGGGCGGACGAGCAGTACTTC.

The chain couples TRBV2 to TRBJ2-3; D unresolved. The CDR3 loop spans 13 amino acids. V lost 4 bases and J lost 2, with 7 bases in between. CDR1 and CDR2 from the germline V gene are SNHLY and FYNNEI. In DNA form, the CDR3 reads TGTGCCAGCAGTGTAACCTACACAGATACGCAGTATTTT. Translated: CASSVTYTDTQYF.

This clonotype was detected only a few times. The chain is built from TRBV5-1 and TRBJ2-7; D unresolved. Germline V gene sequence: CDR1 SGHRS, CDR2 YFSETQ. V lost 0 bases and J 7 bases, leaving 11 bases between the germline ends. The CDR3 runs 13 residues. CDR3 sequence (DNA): TGCGCCAGCAGCTTGGTACCGTACCGGGAGCAGTACTTC. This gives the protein CASSLVPYREQYF. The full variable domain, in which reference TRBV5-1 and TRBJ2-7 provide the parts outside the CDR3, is KAGVTQTPRYLIKTRGQQVTLSCSPISGHRSVSWYQQTPGQGLQFLFEYFSETQRNKGNFPGRFSGRQFSNSRSEMNVSTLELGDSALYLCASSLVPYREQYFGPGTRLTVT.

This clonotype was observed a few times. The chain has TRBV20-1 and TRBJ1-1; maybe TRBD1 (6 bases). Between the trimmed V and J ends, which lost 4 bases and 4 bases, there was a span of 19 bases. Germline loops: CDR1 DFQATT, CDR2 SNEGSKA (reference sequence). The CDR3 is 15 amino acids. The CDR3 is CSANHLRGGGTEAFF. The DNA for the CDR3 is TGCAGTGCTAACCACCTTAGGGGGGGCGGCACTGAAGCTTTCTTT.

CDR3 DNA: TGTGCCAGCAGCTCCAGCGAACTAGCTGGGGCCTACGAGCAGTACTTC. Residues: CASSSSELAGAYEQYF. The genes are TRBV7-8 and TRBJ2-7; the D gene is possibly TRBD2 (6 bases). This CDR3 is 16 amino acids long. Per the germline V gene, CDR1 is SGHVS and CDR2 is FQNEAQ. Trimming took 4 bases from V and 2 from J, leaving 18 bases between them.

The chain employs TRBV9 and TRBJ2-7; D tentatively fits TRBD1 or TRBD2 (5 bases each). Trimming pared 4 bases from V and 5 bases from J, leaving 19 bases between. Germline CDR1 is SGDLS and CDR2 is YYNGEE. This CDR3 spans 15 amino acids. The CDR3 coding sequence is TGTGCCAGCAGCCTCTCGGGGCTCCGGCCTGACGAGCAGTACTTC. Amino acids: CASSLSGLRPDEQYF. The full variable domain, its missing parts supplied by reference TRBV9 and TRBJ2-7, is DSGVTQTPKHLITATGQRVTLRCSPRSGDLSVYWYQQSLDQGLQFLIQYYNGEERAKGNILERFSAQQFPDLHSELNLSSLELGDSALYFCASSLSGLRPDEQYFGPGTRLTVT.

DNA for the CDR3: TGTGCCAGCAGTTTAGGATCCCTGAGGGCCGGCGGGGAGCTGTTTTTT. Protein product: CASSLGSLRAGGELFF. The gene calls are TRBV28 and TRBJ2-2; TRBD2 is a possible D gene (5 bases). The germline V gene has CDR1 MDHEN and CDR2 SYDVKM. CDR3 length equals 16 residues. Trimming cost V 2 bases and J 7 bases, with 17 bases left between them.

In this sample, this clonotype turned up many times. The CDR3 DNA reads TGCGCCAGCAGCTCCCGCCGGGCTAATGAAAAACTGTTTTTT. It translates to CASSSRRANEKLFF. This chain links TRBV4-1 with TRBJ1-4, with D hard to call. The CDR3 contains 14 residues. Trimming pared 5 bases from V and 3 bases from J, leaving 10 bases between. Germline lookup yields CDR1 MGHRA and CDR2 YSYEKL.

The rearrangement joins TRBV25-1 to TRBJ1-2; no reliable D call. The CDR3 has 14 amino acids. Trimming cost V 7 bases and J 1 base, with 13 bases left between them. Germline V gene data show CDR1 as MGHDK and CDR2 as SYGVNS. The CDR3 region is CASIPGPVNYGYTF. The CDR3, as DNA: TGTGCCAGCATCCCCGGGCCGGTTAACTATGGCTACACCTTC.

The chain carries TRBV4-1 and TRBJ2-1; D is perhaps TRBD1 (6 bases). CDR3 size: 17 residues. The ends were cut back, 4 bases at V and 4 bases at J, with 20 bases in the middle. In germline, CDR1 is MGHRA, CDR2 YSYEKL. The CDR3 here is CASSRTRDISRYNEQFF. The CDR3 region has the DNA TGCGCCAGCAGCCGAACCCGGGACATATCTAGGTACAATGAGCAGTTCTTC.

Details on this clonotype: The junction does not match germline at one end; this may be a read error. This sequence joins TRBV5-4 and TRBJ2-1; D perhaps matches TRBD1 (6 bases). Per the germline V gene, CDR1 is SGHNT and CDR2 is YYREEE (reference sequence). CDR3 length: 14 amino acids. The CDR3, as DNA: TGTGCCAGCAGCTTGATGGGGGCGTACAATGAGCCGTTCTTC. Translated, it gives CASSLMGAYNEPFF. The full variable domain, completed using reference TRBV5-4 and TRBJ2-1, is ETGVTQSPTHLIKTRGQQVTLRCSSQSGHNTVSWYQQALGQGPQFIFQYYREEENGRGNFPPRFSGLQFPNYSSELNVNALELDDSALYLCASSLMGAYNEPFFGPGTRLTVL.

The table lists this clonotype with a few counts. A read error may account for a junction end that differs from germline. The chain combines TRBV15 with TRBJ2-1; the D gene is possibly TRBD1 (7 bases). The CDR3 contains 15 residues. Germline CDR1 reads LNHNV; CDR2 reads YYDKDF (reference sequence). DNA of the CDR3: TGTGCCACCAGCCCAGGGGGGCTACCCTACGATGAGCAGTTCTTC. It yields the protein CATSPGGLPYDEQFF.

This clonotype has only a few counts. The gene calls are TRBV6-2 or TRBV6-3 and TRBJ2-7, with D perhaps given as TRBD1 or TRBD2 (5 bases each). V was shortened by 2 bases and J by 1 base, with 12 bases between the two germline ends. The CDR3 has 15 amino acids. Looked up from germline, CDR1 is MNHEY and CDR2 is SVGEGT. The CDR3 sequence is CASSYAGTLSYEQYF. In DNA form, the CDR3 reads TGTGCCAGCAGTTACGCTGGGACGCTGTCCTACGAGCAGTACTTC.